Listed below are T cell receptor beta chains from one sample, sequenced in a study of T cells after yellow fever vaccination. TCRdb analysed the 5' RACE reads with MiXCR anew, one entry per CDR3 protein. The top ten hold approximately 39% of the sample, which has approximately 150,000 distinct CDR3 sequences, about a tenth seen once. Sample: CD8+ T cells sorted from PBMCs, taken 45 days after the yellow fever booster vaccination. Receptor source: a man younger than 35 who received the YFV17D yellow fever vaccine. The CDR3 runs from the conserved cysteine through the conserved F or W. Fields, in order: J gene, V gene, D gene, clone size, CDR3 DNA, CDR3 protein. The D gene is left open where the match is weak. Clone size is shown for a subset of rows, as once, few, many or a class of expanded clone.

j_gene: TRBJ2-7
v_gene: TRBV7-9
d_gene: NA
abundance: NA
CDR3nt: TGTGCCAGCAGCGGAGGGACAGCCACCTACGAGCAGTACTTC
CDR3aa: CASSGGTATYEQYF

j_gene: TRBJ1-4
v_gene: TRBV7-9
d_gene: NA
abundance: few
CDR3nt: TGTGCCAGCAGGCGGGAGGGACGGGCTAATGAAAAACTGTTTTTT
CDR3aa: CASRREGRANEKLFF

j_gene: TRBJ2-1
v_gene: TRBV11-3
d_gene: NA
abundance: few
CDR3nt: TGTGCCAGCAGCTCAGGAGGCTTCAATGAGCAGTTCTTC
CDR3aa: CASSSGGFNEQFF

j_gene: TRBJ2-7
v_gene: TRBV12-3/TRBV12-4
d_gene: NA
abundance: few
CDR3nt: TGTGCCAGCAGTTTGCCCCCTCACGAGCAGTACTTC
CDR3aa: CASSLPPHEQYF

j_gene: TRBJ2-5
v_gene: TRBV7-9
d_gene: TRBD2
abundance: few
CDR3nt: TGTGCCAGCAGCTCATTTCGCGGGGGGGCTAAGGAGACCCAGTACTTC
CDR3aa: CASSSFRGGAKETQYF

j_gene: TRBJ1-1
v_gene: TRBV4-3
d_gene: TRBD1
abundance: few
CDR3nt: TGCGCCAGCAGCCAGAGAAGTTTTCAGGGGGCGCACACTGAAGCTTTCTTT
CDR3aa: CASSQRSFQGAHTEAFF

j_gene: TRBJ1-2
v_gene: TRBV12-3/TRBV12-4
d_gene: NA
abundance: few
CDR3nt: TGTGCCAGCAGTTTGGGGACAACTTATGGCTACACCTTC
CDR3aa: CASSLGTTYGYTF

j_gene: TRBJ2-1
v_gene: TRBV15
d_gene: TRBD1
abundance: few
CDR3nt: TGTGCCACCAGCAGGGACAGGGTTCGCAATGAGCAGTTCTTC
CDR3aa: CATSRDRVRNEQFF

j_gene: TRBJ2-7
v_gene: TRBV6-5
d_gene: TRBD1
abundance: NA
CDR3nt: TGTGCCAGCAGTTACTCCGCGGGGACAGGGAACTACGAGCAGTACTTC
CDR3aa: CASSYSAGTGNYEQYF

j_gene: TRBJ1-3
v_gene: TRBV7-2
d_gene: NA
abundance: NA
CDR3nt: TGTGCCAGCAGTCCTTTCTCACAGGCTGGAAACACCATATATTTT
CDR3aa: CASSPFSQAGNTIYF

j_gene: TRBJ2-6
v_gene: TRBV12-3/TRBV12-4
d_gene: NA
abundance: few
CDR3nt: TGTGCCAGCAGGCCAGGGAGCTCTGGGGCCAACGTCCTGACTTTC
CDR3aa: CASRPGSSGANVLTF

j_gene: TRBJ2-7
v_gene: TRBV3-1
d_gene: NA
abundance: NA
CDR3nt: TGTGCCAGCAGCCAAGACCTCTACGAGCAGTACTTC
CDR3aa: CASSQDLYEQYF

j_gene: TRBJ2-1
v_gene: TRBV14
d_gene: TRBD2
abundance: few
CDR3nt: TGTGCCAGCAGCCAATGGGGGGGTTGGGAGCAGTTCTTC
CDR3aa: CASSQWGGWEQFF

j_gene: TRBJ2-3
v_gene: TRBV20-1
d_gene: NA
abundance: NA
CDR3nt: TGCAGTGCTACTATAGGCAGCACAGATACGCAGTATTTT
CDR3aa: CSATIGSTDTQYF

j_gene: TRBJ2-7
v_gene: TRBV4-3
d_gene: NA
abundance: NA
CDR3nt: TGCGCCAGCAGCCAATCCCGTAGGGGGTTCTACGAGCAGTACTTC
CDR3aa: CASSQSRRGFYEQYF

j_gene: TRBJ2-5
v_gene: TRBV9
d_gene: NA
abundance: once
CDR3nt: TGTGCCAGCAGCGTAACAGGGTCAGAGACCCAGTACTTC
CDR3aa: CASSVTGSETQYF

j_gene: TRBJ2-7
v_gene: TRBV6-5
d_gene: TRBD1
abundance: NA
CDR3nt: TGTGCCAGCAGTTACGGGACAGGGGGCGGGAACGAGCAGTACTTC
CDR3aa: CASSYGTGGGNEQYF

j_gene: TRBJ2-4
v_gene: TRBV6-5
d_gene: NA
abundance: NA
CDR3nt: TGTGCCAGCAGTTACGGGCAGGGAGCGGCGTCAAACATTCAGTACTTC
CDR3aa: CASSYGQGAASNIQYF

j_gene: TRBJ1-6
v_gene: TRBV12-3/TRBV12-4
d_gene: NA
abundance: NA
CDR3nt: TGTGCCAGTAAGCAGACTAGAGGATGGGGAGCGCCCCTCCACTTT
CDR3aa: CASKQTRGWGAPLHF

j_gene: TRBJ1-1
v_gene: TRBV5-6
d_gene: NA
abundance: few
CDR3nt: TGTGCCAGCAGTGACGGCTCCATGAACACTGAAGCTTTCTTT
CDR3aa: CASSDGSMNTEAFF

j_gene: TRBJ2-2
v_gene: TRBV5-1
d_gene: TRBD1
abundance: few
CDR3nt: TGCGCCAGCAGCTCAAGACAGGGGGAGCCCACCGGGGAGCTGTTTTTT
CDR3aa: CASSSRQGEPTGELFF

j_gene: TRBJ1-1
v_gene: TRBV24-1
d_gene: NA
abundance: few
CDR3nt: TGTGCCACCAGTGAGGGACGGGGCACTGAAGCTTTCTTT
CDR3aa: CATSEGRGTEAFF

j_gene: TRBJ2-3
v_gene: TRBV29-1
d_gene: NA
abundance: many
CDR3nt: TGCAGCGTTGATGGGGACAGCACAGATACGCAGTATTTT
CDR3aa: CSVDGDSTDTQYF

j_gene: TRBJ1-1
v_gene: TRBV5-4
d_gene: NA
abundance: NA
CDR3nt: TGTGCCAGCAGCGCGGGGTCGGGTGTGGCTTTCTTT
CDR3aa: CASSAGSGVAFF

j_gene: TRBJ1-6
v_gene: TRBV5-6
d_gene: NA
abundance: many
CDR3nt: TGTGCCAGCAGCTTGGAAGGAGCTGGCAGGGTGTATTCACCCCTCCACTTT
CDR3aa: CASSLEGAGRVYSPLHF

j_gene: TRBJ2-1
v_gene: TRBV29-1
d_gene: NA
abundance: few
CDR3nt: TGCAGCGTTGTGGGAGGTGGTGACTCCTACAATGAGCAGTTCTTC
CDR3aa: CSVVGGGDSYNEQFF

j_gene: TRBJ1-1
v_gene: TRBV5-1
d_gene: TRBD1
abundance: few
CDR3nt: TGCGCCAGCAGTACATACAGGGGGGCTTCCACTGAAGCTTTCTTT
CDR3aa: CASSTYRGASTEAFF

j_gene: TRBJ2-7
v_gene: TRBV6-2/TRBV6-3
d_gene: NA
abundance: few
CDR3nt: TGTGCCAGCGGACTATACGAGCAGTACTTC
CDR3aa: CASGLYEQYF

j_gene: TRBJ2-5
v_gene: TRBV6-5
d_gene: NA
abundance: NA
CDR3nt: TGTGCCAGCCGGGTCGGAAGGTCAGAGACCCAGTACTTC
CDR3aa: CASRVGRSETQYF

j_gene: TRBJ2-3
v_gene: TRBV5-1
d_gene: TRBD1
abundance: NA
CDR3nt: TGCGCCAGCAGCCAAGGGACAGTAAGCACAGATACGCAGTATTTT
CDR3aa: CASSQGTVSTDTQYF

j_gene: TRBJ2-5
v_gene: TRBV13
d_gene: NA
abundance: NA
CDR3nt: TGTGCCAGCAGCCCAGGGGGGGGCGGAGAGACCCAGTACTTC
CDR3aa: CASSPGGGGETQYF

j_gene: TRBJ2-2
v_gene: TRBV6-4
d_gene: TRBD1
abundance: few
CDR3nt: TGTGCCAGCAGTCAGGGACAGCTCACCGGGGAGCTGTTTTTT
CDR3aa: CASSQGQLTGELFF

j_gene: TRBJ1-6
v_gene: TRBV12-3/TRBV12-4
d_gene: TRBD1
abundance: NA
CDR3nt: TGTGCCAGCAGGTCCGGACAGGGCCGGTCACCCCTCCACTTT
CDR3aa: CASRSGQGRSPLHF

j_gene: TRBJ2-1
v_gene: TRBV6-6
d_gene: TRBD2
abundance: few
CDR3nt: TGTGCCAGCAGTTACCGGCTAGCGGGGGACAATGAGCAGTTCTTC
CDR3aa: CASSYRLAGDNEQFF

j_gene: TRBJ1-1
v_gene: TRBV5-5
d_gene: NA
abundance: many
CDR3nt: TGTGCCAGCAGCTTTGAATTCTGGACAGAGCATTTT
CDR3aa: CASSFEFWTEHF

j_gene: TRBJ2-2
v_gene: TRBV12-3/TRBV12-4
d_gene: NA
abundance: few
CDR3nt: TGTGCCAGCAGTTTCCCTTGGCAGAGAACGAACACCGGGGAGCTGTTTTTT
CDR3aa: CASSFPWQRTNTGELFF

j_gene: TRBJ1-2
v_gene: TRBV19
d_gene: NA
abundance: NA
CDR3nt: TGTGCCAGTCGCCCCGGGGTGGCGATAATAGCCAGAAGCTATGGCTACACCTTC
CDR3aa: CASRPGVAIIARSYGYTF

j_gene: TRBJ2-3
v_gene: TRBV7-2
d_gene: NA
abundance: NA
CDR3nt: TGTGCCAGCAGCCAACAACAGGGGGGGTGGGGGCGAGGTGATACGCAGTATTTT
CDR3aa: CASSQQQGGWGRGDTQYF

j_gene: TRBJ2-3
v_gene: TRBV5-4
d_gene: NA
abundance: few
CDR3nt: TGTGCCAGCAGCTCTCCCCCCGGGGATACGCAGTATTTT
CDR3aa: CASSSPPGDTQYF

j_gene: TRBJ1-1
v_gene: TRBV29-1
d_gene: NA
abundance: few
CDR3nt: TGCAGCGTCAGACAGGAGAACACTGAAGCTTTCTTT
CDR3aa: CSVRQENTEAFF

j_gene: TRBJ2-3
v_gene: TRBV19
d_gene: NA
abundance: few
CDR3nt: TGTGCCAGTAGTATAAAAGATGTTATGGATACGCAGTATTTT
CDR3aa: CASSIKDVMDTQYF

j_gene: TRBJ1-5
v_gene: TRBV20-1
d_gene: NA
abundance: NA
CDR3nt: TGCAGTGCTAGAGATCCGCAGGACGCCTATAGCAATCAGCCCCAGCATTTT
CDR3aa: CSARDPQDAYSNQPQHF

j_gene: TRBJ2-4
v_gene: TRBV7-6
d_gene: TRBD2
abundance: many
CDR3nt: TGTGCCAGCAGCTTATATTTTAGCGGGGGGGAAAGGACCAAAAACATTCAGTACTTC
CDR3aa: CASSLYFSGGERTKNIQYF

j_gene: TRBJ1-2
v_gene: TRBV27
d_gene: TRBD1
abundance: few
CDR3nt: TGTGCCAGCAGTTTATCACAGGGGGCCGGTGGCTACACCTTC
CDR3aa: CASSLSQGAGGYTF

j_gene: TRBJ1-2
v_gene: TRBV12-3/TRBV12-4
d_gene: NA
abundance: few
CDR3nt: TGTGCCAGCAGTTTATCAGGCCAGGGTGTGGGCTACACCTTC
CDR3aa: CASSLSGQGVGYTF

j_gene: TRBJ2-7
v_gene: TRBV5-5
d_gene: TRBD1
abundance: few
CDR3nt: TGTGCCAGCAGCACCTGGACAGGTTACGAGCAGTACTTC
CDR3aa: CASSTWTGYEQYF

j_gene: TRBJ2-7
v_gene: TRBV7-8
d_gene: NA
abundance: few
CDR3nt: TGTGCCAGCAGCTTAGCACAGGGCCGCGACGAGCAGTACTTC
CDR3aa: CASSLAQGRDEQYF

j_gene: TRBJ2-1
v_gene: TRBV25-1
d_gene: TRBD1
abundance: few
CDR3nt: TGTGCCAGCAGTGAGGTACAGGGGGCTTACAATGAGCAGTTCTTC
CDR3aa: CASSEVQGAYNEQFF

j_gene: TRBJ1-1
v_gene: TRBV12-3/TRBV12-4
d_gene: NA
abundance: many
CDR3nt: TGTGCCAGCAGTTTTGCGGGCAACACTGAAGCTTTCTTT
CDR3aa: CASSFAGNTEAFF

j_gene: TRBJ2-2
v_gene: TRBV3-1
d_gene: TRBD1
abundance: few
CDR3nt: TGTGCCAGCAGCCAAGAGACGTCCGGGACAGGGAACACCGGGGAGCTGTTTTTT
CDR3aa: CASSQETSGTGNTGELFF

j_gene: TRBJ2-3
v_gene: TRBV4-2
d_gene: TRBD1
abundance: few
CDR3nt: TGTGCCAGCAGAACATGGGGACAGGACCCCGGGGATACGCAGTATTTT
CDR3aa: CASRTWGQDPGDTQYF

j_gene: TRBJ2-1
v_gene: TRBV6-6
d_gene: NA
abundance: NA
CDR3nt: TGTGCCAGCGCGGGACAGAGCTCCTACAATGAGCAGTTCTTC
CDR3aa: CASAGQSSYNEQFF

j_gene: TRBJ1-2
v_gene: TRBV27
d_gene: NA
abundance: NA
CDR3nt: TGTGCCAGCAGTTTATCGGGGGTTCACGCTAACTATGGCTACACCTTC
CDR3aa: CASSLSGVHANYGYTF

j_gene: TRBJ2-7
v_gene: TRBV7-2
d_gene: NA
abundance: many
CDR3nt: TGTGCCAGCAGCTCCGAATACGAGCAGTACTTC
CDR3aa: CASSSEYEQYF

j_gene: TRBJ2-3
v_gene: TRBV11-2
d_gene: NA
abundance: NA
CDR3nt: TGTGCCAGCAGCCCGAGACAGCCCCGGCGCACAGATACGCAGTATTTT
CDR3aa: CASSPRQPRRTDTQYF

j_gene: TRBJ2-1
v_gene: TRBV5-8
d_gene: NA
abundance: few
CDR3nt: TGTGCCAGCATCACGGAAACCAATGAGCAGTTCTTC
CDR3aa: CASITETNEQFF

j_gene: TRBJ1-6
v_gene: TRBV3-1
d_gene: TRBD1
abundance: many
CDR3nt: TGTGCCAGCAGCCAAGAAGGGACAGGGACTAATTCACCCCTCCACTTT
CDR3aa: CASSQEGTGTNSPLHF

j_gene: TRBJ2-1
v_gene: TRBV4-1
d_gene: NA
abundance: NA
CDR3nt: TGCGCCAGCAGCCAAGAACCAGGGCCTTGGGCCTACAATGAGCAGTTCTTC
CDR3aa: CASSQEPGPWAYNEQFF

j_gene: TRBJ2-1
v_gene: TRBV23-1
d_gene: NA
abundance: NA
CDR3nt: TGCGCCAGCAGGCGACAGGGAGGGCGCTTTTACAATGAGCAGTTCTTC
CDR3aa: CASRRQGGRFYNEQFF

j_gene: TRBJ2-5
v_gene: TRBV5-1
d_gene: NA
abundance: NA
CDR3nt: TGCGCCAGCAGCTTTGAGGGGCTGGGGGAGACCCAGTACTTC
CDR3aa: CASSFEGLGETQYF